The clone carrying this T cell receptor (beta chain) was counted at least ten times. The source of the sample is a study of Graves' ophthalmopathy and Graves' hyperthyroidism. Amplified material comprised TCR beta CDR3 regions derived from RNA transcripts. HTBI-primed first-round RT-PCR preceded second-round multiplex PCR. TCRdb called the multiplex PCR reads again in MiXCR, with one record for every CDR3 protein. The sample records about 370,000 distinct CDR3 sequences, approximately 20% being singletons. With 4 bases removed from V and 5 bases from J, the gap between germline ends came to 5 bases. CDR3 length equals 10 residues. Germline loops: CDR1 SQVTM, CDR2 ANQGSEA.

Material: peripheral blood. This TCR derives from a woman under 30 with Graves' ophthalmopathy. This chain uses TRBV29-1 with TRBJ1-1; D unresolved. CDR3 bases: TGCAGCGTTGGGAGGACTGAAGCTTTCTTT. Translated: CSVGRTEAFF.